This T cell receptor beta chain is from a study of radiation and T cells in renal cell carcinoma. Repertoires were generated with immunoSEQ multiplex PCR, while TCRdb's copy carries only in-frame clones and drops some. The repertoire holds 45,000 to 55,000 clones, more than 80% seen once, with around 28% in the top ten. Trimming cost V 8 bases and J 3 bases; bases outside gene matches: 10. Germline CDR1 SGHRS, CDR2 YFSETQ. This CDR3 region has 14 residues. Time point denoted: blood 2 weeks post-SBRT. Noted treatment: 15 Gy SBRT to primary tumor, nephrectomy 4 weeks later. This clone was seen a single time.

This chain joins TRBV5-1 and TRBJ2-5, with 7 bases fitting TRBD2. This sequence was found in a woman aged 65 to 85 with renal cell carcinoma. The sample consisted of blood, taken from a patient whose treatment included radiotherapy and nephrectomy. DNA of the CDR3: TGCGCCAGACCGCGAGGTGGGGGGGAAGAGACCCAGTACTTC. Amino acid sequence: CARPRGGGEETQYF.